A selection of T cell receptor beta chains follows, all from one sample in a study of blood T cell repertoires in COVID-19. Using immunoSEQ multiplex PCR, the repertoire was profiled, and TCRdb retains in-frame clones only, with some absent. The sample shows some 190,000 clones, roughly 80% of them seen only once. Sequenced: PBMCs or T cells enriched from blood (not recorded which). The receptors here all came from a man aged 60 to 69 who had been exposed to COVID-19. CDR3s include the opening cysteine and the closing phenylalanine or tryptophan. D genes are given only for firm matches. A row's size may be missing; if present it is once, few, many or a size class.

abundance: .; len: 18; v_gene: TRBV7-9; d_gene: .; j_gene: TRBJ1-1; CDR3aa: CASSLRRGGSEKNTEAFF; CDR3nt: TGTGCCAGCAGTCTCAGGAGGGGGGGATCCGAAAAGAACACTGAAGCTTTCTTT
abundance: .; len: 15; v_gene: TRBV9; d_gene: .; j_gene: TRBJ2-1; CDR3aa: CASSVGGGSGNEQFF; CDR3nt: TGTGCCAGCAGCGTAGGCGGGGGCTCGGGCAATGAGCAGTTCTTC
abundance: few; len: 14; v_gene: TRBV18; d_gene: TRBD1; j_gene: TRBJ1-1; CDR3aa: CASPRDSGNTEAFF; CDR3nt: TGTGCCAGCCCTAGGGACAGCGGGAACACTGAAGCTTTCTTT
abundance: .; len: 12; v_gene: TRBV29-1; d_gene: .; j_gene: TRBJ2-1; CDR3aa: CSGSSSYNEQFF; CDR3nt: TGCAGCGGCTCTAGCTCCTACAATGAGCAGTTCTTC
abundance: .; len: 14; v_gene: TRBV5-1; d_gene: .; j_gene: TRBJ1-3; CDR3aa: CASSLGTDGNTIYF; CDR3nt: TGCGCCAGCAGCTTGGGGACAGATGGAAACACCATATATTTT
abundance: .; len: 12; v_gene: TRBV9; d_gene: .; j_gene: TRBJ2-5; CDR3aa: CASSRSQETQYF; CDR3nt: TGTGCCAGCAGCCGGTCCCAAGAGACCCAGTACTTC
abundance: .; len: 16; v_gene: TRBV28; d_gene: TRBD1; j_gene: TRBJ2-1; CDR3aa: CASSLGGTALYNEQFF; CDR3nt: TGTGCCAGCAGCTTAGGTGGGACAGCCCTCTACAATGAGCAGTTCTTC
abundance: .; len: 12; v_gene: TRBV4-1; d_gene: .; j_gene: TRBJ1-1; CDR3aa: CASSLIGRVAFF; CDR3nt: TGCGCCAGCAGCCTAATCGGGCGGGTGGCTTTCTTT
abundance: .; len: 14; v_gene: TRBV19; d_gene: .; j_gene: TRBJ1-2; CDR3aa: CASMGGAVGGGYTF; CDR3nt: TGTGCCAGTATGGGAGGGGCCGTTGGAGGGGGCTACACCTTC
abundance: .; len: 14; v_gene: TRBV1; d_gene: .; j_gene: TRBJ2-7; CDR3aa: CTSSQAIRLAEQYF; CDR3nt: TGCACCAGCAGCCAAGCCATTCGCTTGGCCGAGCAGTACTTC
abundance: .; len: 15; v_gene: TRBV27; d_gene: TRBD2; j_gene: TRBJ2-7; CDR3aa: CASSPQRGSSYEQYF; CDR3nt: TGTGCCAGCAGTCCCCAGCGGGGAAGCTCCTACGAGCAGTACTTC
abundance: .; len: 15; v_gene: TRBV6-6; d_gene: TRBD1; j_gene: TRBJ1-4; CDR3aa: CASREQGSRNEKLFF; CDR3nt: TGTGCCAGCAGAGAACAGGGGTCCCGAAATGAAAAACTGTTTTTT
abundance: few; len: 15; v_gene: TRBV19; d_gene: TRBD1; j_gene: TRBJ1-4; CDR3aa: CASSGQGATNEKLFF; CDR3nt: TGTGCCAGTAGTGGTCAGGGGGCGACTAATGAAAAACTGTTTTTT
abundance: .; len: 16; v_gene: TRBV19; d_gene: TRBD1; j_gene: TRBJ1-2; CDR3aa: CASSTFRQGATYGYTF; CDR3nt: TGTGCCAGTAGTACCTTTCGACAGGGGGCAACCTATGGCTACACCTTC
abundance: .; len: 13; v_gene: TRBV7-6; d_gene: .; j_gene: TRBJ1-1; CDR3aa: CASSLIQNTEAFF; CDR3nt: TGTGCCAGCAGCTTGATACAGAACACTGAAGCTTTCTTT
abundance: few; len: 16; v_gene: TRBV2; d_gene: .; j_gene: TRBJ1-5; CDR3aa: CASSESGGRDNQPQHF; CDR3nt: TGTGCCAGCAGTGAATCGGGGGGAAGGGACAATCAGCCCCAGCATTTT
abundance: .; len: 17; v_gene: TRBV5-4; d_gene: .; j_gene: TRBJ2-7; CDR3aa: CASSPGQIQLSSYEQYF; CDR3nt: TGTGCCAGCAGCCCAGGACAGATCCAACTTAGCTCCTACGAGCAGTACTTC
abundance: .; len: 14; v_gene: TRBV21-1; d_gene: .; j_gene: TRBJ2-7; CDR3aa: CASSKFQGHYEQYF; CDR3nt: TGTGCCAGCAGCAAATTCCAGGGCCACTACGAGCAGTACTTC
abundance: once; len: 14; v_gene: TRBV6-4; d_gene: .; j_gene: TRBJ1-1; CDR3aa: CASSLDSNGAEAFF; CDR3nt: TGTGCCAGCAGTCTGGACAGCAACGGCGCTGAAGCTTTCTTT
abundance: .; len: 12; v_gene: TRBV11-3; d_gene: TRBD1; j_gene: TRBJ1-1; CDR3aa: CASSLEGGVAFF; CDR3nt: TGTGCCAGCAGCTTAGAAGGGGGCGTAGCTTTCTTT
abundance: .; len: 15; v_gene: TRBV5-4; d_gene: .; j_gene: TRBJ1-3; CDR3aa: CASSLAGSNGNTIYF; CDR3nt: TGTGCCAGCAGCTTGGCAGGGTCGAATGGAAACACCATATATTTT
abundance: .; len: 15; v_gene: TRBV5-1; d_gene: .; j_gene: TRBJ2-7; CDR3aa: CASSWGGQSSYEQYF; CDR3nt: TGCGCCAGCAGCTGGGGGGGGCAGAGCTCCTACGAGCAGTACTTC
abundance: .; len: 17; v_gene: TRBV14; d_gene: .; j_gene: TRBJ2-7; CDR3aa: CASSRNPSPTVGYEQYF; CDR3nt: TGTGCCAGCAGCCGCAATCCCTCCCCGACAGTGGGCTACGAGCAGTACTTC
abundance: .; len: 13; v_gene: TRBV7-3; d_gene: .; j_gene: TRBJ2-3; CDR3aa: CASSFERVDTQYF; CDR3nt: TGTGCCAGCAGCTTCGAGCGGGTAGATACGCAGTATTTT
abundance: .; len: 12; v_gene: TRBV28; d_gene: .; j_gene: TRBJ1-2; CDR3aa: CASRLGGNGYTF; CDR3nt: TGTGCCAGCCGGTTGGGAGGGAATGGCTACACCTTC